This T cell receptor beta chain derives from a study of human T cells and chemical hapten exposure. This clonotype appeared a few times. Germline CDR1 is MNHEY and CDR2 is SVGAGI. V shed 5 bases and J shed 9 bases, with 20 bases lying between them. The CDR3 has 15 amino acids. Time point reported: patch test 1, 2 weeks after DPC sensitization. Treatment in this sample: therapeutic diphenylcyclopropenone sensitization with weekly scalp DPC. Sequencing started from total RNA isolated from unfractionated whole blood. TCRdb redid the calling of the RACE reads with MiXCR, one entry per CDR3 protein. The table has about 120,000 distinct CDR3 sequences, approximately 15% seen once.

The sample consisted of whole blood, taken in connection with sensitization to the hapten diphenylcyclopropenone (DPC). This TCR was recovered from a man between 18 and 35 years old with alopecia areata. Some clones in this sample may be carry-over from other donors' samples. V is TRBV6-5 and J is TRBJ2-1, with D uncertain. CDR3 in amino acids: CASSPRVSATREQFF. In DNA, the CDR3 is TGTGCCAGCAGTCCCCGGGTCTCCGCCACACGTGAGCAGTTCTTC.